One sample yielded the 22 T cell receptor beta chains listed below, sequenced in a study of PD-L1 blockade in urothelial cancer. Generated by immunoSEQ multiplex PCR, the TCRdb table keeps only in-frame clones and is missing some. The table lists some 65,000 clones, 81% of them singletons. Sample time point: pretreatment peripheral blood. This specimen consisted of PBMCs, obtained around atezolizumab (anti-PD-L1) treatment. The origin of the receptors is a man in his 70s with urothelial cancer.

The CDR3 DNA sequence: TGTGCCAGCAGCTTAGCCGGGGGGAGAGGGGCAGCTTTCTTT. Its translation: CASSLAGGRGAAFF. The chain links TRBV7-9 to TRBJ1-1; tentative D call: TRBD1 (5 bases). This CDR3 spans 14 amino acids. CDR1 is SEHNR and CDR2 is FQNEAQ in the germline V gene (reference sequence). V was cut by 0 bases and J by 10 bases, with 15 bases left in between.

The genes are TRBV4-1 and TRBJ1-1; maybe TRBD1 (5 bases). CDR1 MGHRA and CDR2 YSYEKL come from the germline V gene. Trimming stripped 4 bases from V and 5 bases from J, with 20 bases between. The CDR3 sequence is 16 residues long. The CDR3 sequence: CASSLQGSGRGTEAFF. In DNA, the CDR3 is TGCGCCAGCAGCCTCCAAGGATCAGGGCGGGGAACTGAAGCTTTCTTT.

This clone was found many times. V gene TRBV19 combines with J gene TRBJ2-7; TRBD2 might be the D (6 bases). CDR1 and CDR2 (germline): LNHDA, SQIVND (reference sequence). The germline V and J ends were trimmed by 2 bases and 2 bases, with 25 bases remaining between them. The CDR3 length is 19 residues. The CDR3 DNA reads TGTGCCAGTAGTATAACCGGGAGAGACAGATGGAATGGCACCTACGAGCAGTACTTC. Protein: CASSITGRDRWNGTYEQYF.

The chain joins TRBV7-2 to TRBJ2-1, with D possibly being TRBD2 (6 bases). The CDR3 contains 15 residues. CDR1 and CDR2 from the germline V gene are SGHTA and FQGNSA. V was cut by 4 bases and J by 4 bases, with 14 bases left in between. CDR3 residues: CASSSDYGSYNEQFF. CDR3 nucleotide sequence: TGTGCCAGCAGCTCCGACTACGGGAGTTACAATGAGCAGTTCTTC.

The V gene is TRBV10-3, the J gene TRBJ2-7, with 9 positions matching TRBD2. This CDR3 is built from 16 residues. V trimming: 0 bases; J trimming: 5 bases; junction bases outside the gene matches: 8. The germline CDR1 and CDR2 sequences are ENHRY and SYGVKD. In nucleotides, the CDR3 is TGTGCCATCAGTGAGTCGAAGGGGACTAGCCCCCACGAGCAGTACTTC. It specifies CAISESKGTSPHEQYF.

The V call is TRBV5-1, the J call TRBJ1-1; D gene ambiguous. Per the germline V gene, CDR1 is SGHRS and CDR2 is YFSETQ. This CDR3 has 15 amino acids. V dropped 3 bases and J dropped 5 bases, with 17 bases sitting between them. CDR3 amino acids: CASSSSGGRSTEAFF. The DNA of the CDR3 is TGCGCCAGCAGCTCTAGTGGAGGAAGGAGTACTGAAGCTTTCTTT.

This chain connects TRBV7-9 to TRBJ2-7; 8 positions agree with TRBD2. This CDR3 is built from 15 residues. Germline-derived CDR1 and CDR2 are SEHNR and FQNEAQ (reference sequence). J gave up 2 bases and V 3 bases, and 6 bases lay outside the gene matches. CDR3 residues: CASSFSGRGTYEQYF. The CDR3 nucleotides read TGTGCCAGCAGCTTCTCCGGGAGGGGGACCTACGAGCAGTACTTC. Variable domain in full (rest from reference TRBV7-9 and TRBJ2-7): DTGVSQNPRHKITKRGQNVTFRCDPISEHNRLYWYRQTLGQGPEFLTYFQNEAQLEKSRLLSDRFSAERPKGSFSTLEIQRTEQGDSAMYLCASSFSGRGTYEQYFGPGTRLTVT.

This clone has at least ten counts. The gene calls are TRBV27 and TRBJ2-1; tentatively, D is TRBD2 (5 bases). The CDR3 runs 15 residues. V gave up 1 base and J gave up 4 bases, with 11 bases separating them. The germline CDR1 and CDR2 sequences are MNHEY and SMNVEV (reference sequence). The CDR3 DNA reads as TGTGCCAGCAGTTTATACCGGACTGGATACAATGAGCAGTTCTTC. This translates into CASSLYRTGYNEQFF.

In nucleotides, the CDR3 is TGTGCCAGCAGCTGGCCCGGGACAGGGAATGACGAGCAGTACTTC. It is translated as CASSWPGTGNDEQYF. The rearrangement links TRBV7-6 to TRBJ2-7; TRBD1 aligns across 9 bases. V was clipped by 4 bases and J by 5 bases; unmatched bases: 9. The CDR3 length is 15 residues. The V gene's germline CDR1 is SGHVS and CDR2 FNYEAQ.

J is TRBJ2-5 and V is TRBV15; TRBD2 is a possible D gene (6 bases). CDR3 size: 15 residues. V lost 1 base and J lost 7, with 16 bases in between. Germline values: CDR1 LNHNV, CDR2 YYDKDF (reference sequence). CDR3 amino acids: CATSRVRTTRGTQYF. The CDR3 coding sequence is TGTGCCACCAGCAGAGTAAGGACTACTAGAGGGACCCAGTACTTC.

The J gene is TRBJ2-7, the V gene TRBV6-1; 7 bases match TRBD1. Germline-derived CDR1 and CDR2 are MNHNS and SASEGT. The CDR3 covers 13 residues. The CDR3 region is CASTGPQLREQYF. CDR3 sequence (DNA): TGTGCGTCGACAGGGCCCCAATTGAGGGAGCAGTACTTC.

The V gene is TRBV4-1, the J gene TRBJ2-1; 12 bases are a match to TRBD2. The CDR3 contains 15 residues. J was trimmed by 7 bases and V by 3 bases; bases with no gene match: 4. Germline assignment: CDR1 MGHRA and CDR2 YSYEKL. CDR3 protein: CASSQLAGGINEQFF. The CDR3, as DNA: TGCGCCAGCAGCCAGCTAGCGGGAGGGATAAATGAGCAGTTCTTC.

Only one count was recorded for this clone. This chain connects TRBV28 to TRBJ2-5, with D perhaps matching TRBD2 (7 bases). Trimming took 5 bases from V and 5 from J, leaving 18 bases between them. The CDR3 is 15 residues long. The germline CDR1 and CDR2 sequences are MDHEN and SYDVKM. CDR3 in DNA: TGTGCCAGCAGTCCAAATAGGGGGGGCCGGGAGACCCAGTACTTC. Translating it yields CASSPNRGGRETQYF. Complete variable domain (other parts from reference TRBV28 and TRBJ2-5): DVKVTQSSRYLVKRTGEKVFLECVQDMDHENMFWYRQDPGLGLRLIYFSYDVKMKEKGDIPEGYSVSREKKERFSLILESASTNQTSMYLCASSPNRGGRETQYFGPGTRLLVL.

The chain couples TRBV14 to TRBJ2-7; 12 nucleotides agree with TRBD2. CDR1 and CDR2 (germline): SGHDN, FVKESK. The CDR3 runs 15 residues. The junction had 4 bases not matched to a gene; V was cut back by 3 bases and J by 4 bases. CDR3 sequence reads: CASSHLTSGRYEQYF. DNA of the CDR3: TGTGCCAGCAGCCACCTCACTAGCGGGAGGTACGAGCAGTACTTC.

V gene TRBV10-2 combines with J gene TRBJ2-1; TRBD1 might be the D (6 bases). The CDR3 contains 16 residues. Deletions cut 0 bases from V and 5 bases from J, with 14 bases between. Germline assignment: CDR1 WSHSY and CDR2 SAAADI. In DNA, the CDR3 is TGCGCCAGCAGTGAGTCCAGGGGCGCGAGAAACAATGAGCAGTTCTTC. Translating it yields CASSESRGARNNEQFF.

The genes are TRBV4-1 and TRBJ2-1; 8 bases are shared with TRBD1. The CDR3 is 13 residues long. Germline-derived CDR1 and CDR2 are MGHRA and YSYEKL. The V and J ends lost 7 bases and 5 bases, in that order; junction bases with no gene match: 4. CDR3 bases: TGCGCCAGCAAAAAGACAGGGGACAATGAGCAGTTCTTC. Translation: CASKKTGDNEQFF.

The genes are TRBV7-9 and TRBJ1-1; TRBD1 aligns across 9 bases. The CDR3 loop spans 13 amino acids. V shed 6 bases, J shed 3 bases, and the junction held 2 bases outside the gene matches. The germline CDR1 and CDR2 sequences are SEHNR and FQNEAQ (reference sequence). The CDR3 region has the DNA TGTGCCAGCAGTCGACAGGGGGACACTGAAGCTTTCTTT. As protein: CASSRQGDTEAFF.

The chain uses TRBV7-2 and TRBJ1-1, with D possibly TRBD1 on 5 matching bases. V shed 5 bases and J shed 0 bases, with 10 bases lying between them. This CDR3 has 14 residues. Germline V CDR1 and CDR2: SGHTA, FQGNSA. CDR3 sequence: CASSAYRMNTEAFF. The CDR3 DNA follows: TGTGCCAGCAGCGCCTACAGGATGAACACTGAAGCTTTCTTT.

The V and J genes are TRBV11-3 and TRBJ2-7; TRBD2 matches 10 bases. V shed 3 bases, J shed 5 bases, and the junction held 7 bases outside the gene matches. CDR1 SGHNT and CDR2 YENEEA come from the germline V gene. The CDR3 sequence is 15 residues long. The CDR3 DNA sequence: TGTGCCAGCAGCTTGACTAGCGGGTCCTGGGACGAGCAGTACTTC. Its protein is CASSLTSGSWDEQYF.

This sequence joins TRBV6-5 and TRBJ1-4; D is ambiguous. Deletions cut 6 bases from V and 0 bases from J, with 8 bases between. CDR3 length: 14 residues. CDR1 and CDR2 from the germline V gene are MNHEY and SVGAGI. CDR3 region: CASRPGATNEKLFF. CDR3 in DNA: TGTGCCAGCAGACCCGGGGCAACTAATGAAAAACTGTTTTTT.

The J gene is TRBJ1-2, the V gene TRBV29-1; D perhaps matches TRBD1 (6 bases). Germline V gives CDR1 SQVTM, CDR2 ANQGSEA. The CDR3 is 13 residues long. Deletions cut 7 bases from V and 4 bases from J, with 16 bases between. In nucleotides, the CDR3 is TGCAGCGCCGGAGCGGGGGCGGGCTATGGCTACACCTTC. Protein: CSAGAGAGYGYTF.

This sequence joins TRBV5-4 and TRBJ2-7, with D maybe TRBD2 (6 bases). V gave up 0 bases and J gave up 3 bases, with 13 bases separating them. CDR1 and CDR2 from the germline V gene are SGHNT and YYREEE (reference sequence). The CDR3 is made up of 15 amino acids. The CDR3 here is CASSLGSGAGYEQYF. CDR3 nucleotides: TGTGCCAGCAGCTTGGGATCGGGAGCTGGCTACGAGCAGTACTTC.